The clone carrying this TCR beta chain was detected many times. TCRdb re-called the RACE reads with MiXCR, one entry per CDR3 protein. The sample carries some 400,000 distinct CDR3 sequences, 5.1% recorded once. The sample belongs to a study of human T cells and chemical hapten exposure. This CDR3 contains 13 residues. V was clipped by 4 bases and J by 6 bases; unmatched bases: 4. Germline V CDR1 and CDR2: SEHNR, FQNEAQ (reference sequence). Time point described: pre-sensitization, week 0. Treatment indicated: therapeutic diphenylcyclopropenone sensitization with weekly scalp DPC. This TCR came from a woman in her fifties or sixties with alopecia areata. Some clones in this sample may be carry-over from other donors' samples. Source: whole blood, taken in connection with sensitization to the hapten diphenylcyclopropenone (DPC). The chain couples TRBV7-9 to TRBJ2-7; 9 nucleotides agree with TRBD2. The CDR3 reads CASSSGLALEQYF. In nucleotides, the CDR3 is TGTGCCAGCAGCTCGGGACTAGCCCTCGAGCAGTACTTC.